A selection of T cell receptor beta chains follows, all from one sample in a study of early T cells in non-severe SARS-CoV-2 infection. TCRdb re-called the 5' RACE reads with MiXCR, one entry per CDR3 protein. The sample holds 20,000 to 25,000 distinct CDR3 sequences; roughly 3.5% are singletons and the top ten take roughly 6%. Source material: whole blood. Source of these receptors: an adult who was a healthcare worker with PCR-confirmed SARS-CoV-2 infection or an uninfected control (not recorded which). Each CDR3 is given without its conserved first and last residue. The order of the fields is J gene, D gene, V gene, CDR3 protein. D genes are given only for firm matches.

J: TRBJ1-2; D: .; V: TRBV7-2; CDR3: ASSSQVNYGYT
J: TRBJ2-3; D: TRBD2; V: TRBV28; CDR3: ASSLPDPRGDGTDTQY
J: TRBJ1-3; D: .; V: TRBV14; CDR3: ASSLRPENTIY
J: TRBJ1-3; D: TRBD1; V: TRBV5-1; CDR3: ASRAGQVENTIY
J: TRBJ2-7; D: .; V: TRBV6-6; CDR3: ASSKGVYEQY
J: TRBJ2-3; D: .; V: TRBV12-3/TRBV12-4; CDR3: ASSIGRENTQY
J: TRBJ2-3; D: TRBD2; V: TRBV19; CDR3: ASSRGLAGGTDTQY
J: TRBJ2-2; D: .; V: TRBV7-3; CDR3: ASSRGHWGTGELF
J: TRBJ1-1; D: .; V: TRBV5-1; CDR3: ASSLVGNGNTEAF
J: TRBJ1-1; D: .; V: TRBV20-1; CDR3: SARAGKGTNTEAF
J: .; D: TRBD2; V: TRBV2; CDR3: ASSAGLAVWNEQY
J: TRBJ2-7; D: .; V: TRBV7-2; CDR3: ASSVTYEQY
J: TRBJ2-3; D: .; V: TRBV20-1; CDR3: SARLMGKSADTQY
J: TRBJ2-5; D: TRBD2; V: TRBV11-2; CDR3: ASSSSGGAAETQY
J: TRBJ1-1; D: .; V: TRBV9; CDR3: ASSIYATSPNTEAF
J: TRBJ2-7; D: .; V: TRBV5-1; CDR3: ASSHPSTASYEQY
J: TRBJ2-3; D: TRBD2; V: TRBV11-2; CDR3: ASSLGRGGPNTQY
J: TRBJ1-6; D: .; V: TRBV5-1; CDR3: ASSLTPTGTNSPLH
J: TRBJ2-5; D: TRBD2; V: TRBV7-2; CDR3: ATSQGAGETQY
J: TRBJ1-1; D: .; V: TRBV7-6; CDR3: ASSRAWGTEAF
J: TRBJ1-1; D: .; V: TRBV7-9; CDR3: ASLGQGNTEAF
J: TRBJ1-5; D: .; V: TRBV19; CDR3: ASSIGGGRQPQH
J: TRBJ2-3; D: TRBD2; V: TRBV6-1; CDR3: ASSETGLAGGH
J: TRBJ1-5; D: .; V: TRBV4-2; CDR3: ASSQGTGSNQPQH
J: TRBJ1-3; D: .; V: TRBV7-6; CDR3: ASSLLAENTIY
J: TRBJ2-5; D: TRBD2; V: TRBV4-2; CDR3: ASSQDRPQRGAVYQETQY
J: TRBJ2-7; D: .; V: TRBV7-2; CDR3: ASSWSHSTREQY
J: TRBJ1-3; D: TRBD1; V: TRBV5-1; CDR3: ASRSGQNSGNTIY
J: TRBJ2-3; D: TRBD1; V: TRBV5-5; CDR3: ASSFGGTGVTDTQY
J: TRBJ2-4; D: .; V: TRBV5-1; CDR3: ASSLGQSKNIQY
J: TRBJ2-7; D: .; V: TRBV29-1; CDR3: SVEAPQKQNSYEQY
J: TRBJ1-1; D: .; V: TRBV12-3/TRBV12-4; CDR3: ASRGDGTEAF
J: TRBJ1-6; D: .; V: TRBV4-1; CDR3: ASSQDRRQTISPLH
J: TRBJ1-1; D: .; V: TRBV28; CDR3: ASFSYEAF
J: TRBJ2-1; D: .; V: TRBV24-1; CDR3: ATSDSGQVNNEQF
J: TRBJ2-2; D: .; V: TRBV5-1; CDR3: ASSLRTTGELF
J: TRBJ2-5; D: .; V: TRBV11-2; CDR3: ASSSHRLQETQY
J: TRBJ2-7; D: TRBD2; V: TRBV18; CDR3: ASSPPRLAGDEQY
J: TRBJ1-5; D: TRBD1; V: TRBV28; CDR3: ASSFRQGVNQPQH
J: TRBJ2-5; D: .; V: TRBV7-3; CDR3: ASSLKAGVYTTQY
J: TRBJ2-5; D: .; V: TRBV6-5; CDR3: ASRPELFQETQY
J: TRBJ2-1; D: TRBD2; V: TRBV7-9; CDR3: ASSFFTSGRDEQF
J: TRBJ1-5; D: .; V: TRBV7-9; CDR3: ASSATTGNQPQH
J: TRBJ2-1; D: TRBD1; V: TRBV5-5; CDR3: ASTMGRGRNEQF
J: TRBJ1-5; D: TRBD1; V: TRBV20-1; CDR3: SARGQSNQPQH
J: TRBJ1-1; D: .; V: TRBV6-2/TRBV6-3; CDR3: ASSTQQGWNTEAF
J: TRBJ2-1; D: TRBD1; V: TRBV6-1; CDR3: ASSEPGQGSNEQF
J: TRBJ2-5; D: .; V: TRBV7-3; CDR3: ASSLTGQGPTQY
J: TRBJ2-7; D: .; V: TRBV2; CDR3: ASSEALLWDRLQEQY
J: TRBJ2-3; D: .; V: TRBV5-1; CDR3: ASREFTDTQY
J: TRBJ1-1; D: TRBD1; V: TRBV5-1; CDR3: ASSTTGVTEAF
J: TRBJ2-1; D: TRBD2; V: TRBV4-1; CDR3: ASTLLGRGAYNEQF
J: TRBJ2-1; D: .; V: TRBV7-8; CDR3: ASSNGARGSYNEQF
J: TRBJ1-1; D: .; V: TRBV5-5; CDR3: ASSYYRNTEAF